A single sample is the source of the 10 T cell receptor beta chains below, sequenced in a study of T cells in localized non-small cell lung cancer. Here immunoSEQ multiplex PCR was the method, and the copy in TCRdb shows in-frame clones only, minus some. The sample carries about 79,000 clones, approximately 85% recorded once. The material was peripheral blood, obtained before any cancer treatment. These receptors all come from a female donor older than 55 with stage I lung adenocarcinoma.

This clone occurred once. The V and J genes are TRBV6-5 and TRBJ2-7, with unresolved D. Germline V lookup: CDR1 MNHEY, CDR2 SVGAGI. The CDR3 runs 14 residues. V lost 5 bases and J 2 bases, leaving 13 bases between the germline ends. The CDR3: CASSEVAGPYEQYF. The CDR3 nucleotides read TGTGCCAGCAGTGAAGTTGCAGGTCCCTACGAGCAGTACTTC.

This clone was detected only once. The chain carries TRBV7-2 and TRBJ2-7; possibly TRBD2 for D (5 bases). CDR1 SGHTA and CDR2 FQGNSA come from the germline V gene. V was pared by 4 bases and J by 6 bases, with 7 bases between. The CDR3 is 11 amino acids. The CDR3: CASSYGIEQYF. The CDR3 region has the DNA TGTGCCAGCAGCTACGGGATCGAGCAGTACTTC.

The chain couples TRBV7-2 to TRBJ1-2; 9 nucleotides agree with TRBD1. The germline V gene encodes CDR1 SGHTA and CDR2 FQGNSA. Trimming removed 5 bases from V and 5 bases from J; junction bases left unmatched: 6. This CDR3 contains 14 residues. In DNA, the CDR3 is TGTGCCAGCAGCCCTCGACAGGGGGGTTATGGCTACACCTTC. Translating it yields CASSPRQGGYGYTF. Looking up the rest from reference TRBV7-2 and TRBJ1-2 gives the full variable domain: GAGVSQSPSNKVTEKGKDVELRCDPISGHTALYWYRQSLGQGLEFLIYFQGNSAPDKSGLPSDRFSAERTGGSVSTLTIQRTQQEDSAVYLCASSPRQGGYGYTFGSGTRLTVV.

This chain uses TRBV27 with TRBJ1-2, with TRBD1 matching over 8 bases. Germline V gene data show CDR1 as MNHEY and CDR2 as SMNVEV (reference sequence). J gave up 7 bases and V 5 bases, and 12 bases lay outside the gene matches. This CDR3 is 15 amino acids long. The CDR3 loop is CASSLWGQVQGGYTF. Written as DNA, the CDR3 is TGTGCCAGCAGTCTCTGGGGACAGGTCCAGGGTGGCTACACCTTC.

This chain uses TRBV27 with TRBJ1-2; 8 nucleotides align to TRBD1. This CDR3 contains 16 residues. The trim removed 5 bases at V and 5 bases at J, leaving 13 bases unmatched. Per germline, CDR1 MNHEY and CDR2 SMNVEV (reference sequence). CDR3 protein: CASSPIPGQAGYGYTF. The CDR3 nucleotides are TGTGCCAGCAGTCCCATACCGGGACAGGCGGGTTATGGCTACACCTTC.

The gene calls are TRBV7-8 and TRBJ1-1; D is unresolved. This CDR3 region has 16 residues. Germline V gene data show CDR1 as SGHVS and CDR2 as FQNEAQ. V was cut by 5 bases and J by 2 bases, with 18 bases left in between. CDR3 region: CASSRGPILGNTEAFF. As DNA, the CDR3 is TGTGCCAGCAGCCGAGGACCCATCCTGGGAAACACTGAAGCTTTCTTT.

V and J are TRBV5-1 and TRBJ2-7; the D is unclear. Per the germline V gene, CDR1 is SGHRS and CDR2 is YFSETQ. The CDR3 is 20 amino acids. V was shortened by 3 bases and J by 5 bases, with 33 bases between the two germline ends. CDR3 in amino acids: CASSYHVLEYVGVATNEQYF. DNA of the CDR3: TGCGCCAGCAGCTATCACGTTCTTGAGTATGTGGGCGTAGCCACCAACGAGCAGTACTTC.

This chain links TRBV5-5 with TRBJ2-5; D unclear. The CDR3 has 16 amino acids. Germline-derived CDR1 and CDR2 are SGHKS and YYEKEE (reference sequence). Between the trimmed V and J ends, which lost 4 bases and 1 base, there was a span of 17 bases. CDR3 DNA: TGTGCCAGCAGCCCCCCCTTGGTCGGGCTCCAAGAGACCCAGTACTTC. Its protein product is CASSPPLVGLQETQYF.

V gene TRBV5-1 combines with J gene TRBJ2-7; D possibly corresponds to TRBD1 (5 bases). Germline lookup yields CDR1 SGHRS and CDR2 YFSETQ. The CDR3 runs to 14 residues. The ends were cut back, 2 bases at V and 0 bases at J, with 9 bases in the middle. This CDR3 is CASSFRESSYEQYF. CDR3 nucleotides: TGCGCCAGCAGCTTCAGGGAAAGCTCCTACGAGCAGTACTTC.

This rearrangement joins TRBV11-2 to TRBJ2-5, with D perhaps matching TRBD2 (6 bases). CDR1 and CDR2 from the germline V gene are SGHAT and FQNNGV. The CDR3 consists of 19 residues. V was cut by 6 bases and J by 5 bases, with 31 bases left in between. The CDR3: CASSLVPTGDPVLLETQYF. In nucleotides, the CDR3 is TGTGCCAGCAGTCTCGTCCCCACGGGAGACCCAGTACTCCTTGAGACCCAGTACTTC.